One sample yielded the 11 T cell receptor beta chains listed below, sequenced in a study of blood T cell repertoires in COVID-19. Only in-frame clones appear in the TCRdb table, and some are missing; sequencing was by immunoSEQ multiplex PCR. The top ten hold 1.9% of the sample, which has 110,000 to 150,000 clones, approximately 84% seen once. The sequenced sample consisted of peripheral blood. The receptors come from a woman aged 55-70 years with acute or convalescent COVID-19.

Here the CDR3 DNA reads TGCGCCAGCAGCCCTTTAGCGGGAGCCGCCGAGACCGGGGAGCTGTTTTTT. Its translation is CASSPLAGAAETGELFF. The chain is built from TRBV5-1 and TRBJ2-2; 9 bases are shared with TRBD2. Germline V gives CDR1 SGHRS, CDR2 YFSETQ. Trimming cost V 4 bases and J 5 bases; bases outside gene matches: 12. CDR3 length equals 17 residues.

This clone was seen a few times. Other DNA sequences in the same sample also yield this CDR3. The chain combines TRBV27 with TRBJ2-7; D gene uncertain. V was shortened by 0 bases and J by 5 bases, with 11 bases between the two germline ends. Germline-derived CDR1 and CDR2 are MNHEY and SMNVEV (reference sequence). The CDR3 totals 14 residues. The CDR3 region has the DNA TGTGCCAGCAGTTTATCTCGGGTTTATGACGAGCAGTACTTC. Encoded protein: CASSLSRVYDEQYF.

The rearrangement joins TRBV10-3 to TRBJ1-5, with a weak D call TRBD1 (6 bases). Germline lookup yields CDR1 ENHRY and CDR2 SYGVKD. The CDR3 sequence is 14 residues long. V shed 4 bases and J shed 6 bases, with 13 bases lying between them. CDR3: CAISGGGGTQPQHF. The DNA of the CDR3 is TGTGCCATCAGTGGCGGGGGGGGCACTCAGCCCCAGCATTTT.

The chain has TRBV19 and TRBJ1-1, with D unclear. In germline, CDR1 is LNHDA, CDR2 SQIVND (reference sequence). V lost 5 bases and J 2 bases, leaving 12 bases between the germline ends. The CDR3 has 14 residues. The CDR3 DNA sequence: TGTGCCAGTAGTGATAGTCGAGGCAACACTGAAGCTTTCTTT. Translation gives CASSDSRGNTEAFF. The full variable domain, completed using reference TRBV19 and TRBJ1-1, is DGGITQSPKYLFRKEGQNVTLSCEQNLNHDAMYWYRQDPGQGLRLIYYSQIVNDFQKGDIAEGYSVSREKKESFPLTVTSAQKNPTAFYLCASSDSRGNTEAFFGQGTRLTVV.

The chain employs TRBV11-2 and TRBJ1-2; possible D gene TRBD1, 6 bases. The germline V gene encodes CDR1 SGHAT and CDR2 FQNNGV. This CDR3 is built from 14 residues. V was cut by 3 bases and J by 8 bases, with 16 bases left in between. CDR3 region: CASSFSTGLQGYTF. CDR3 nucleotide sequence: TGTGCCAGCAGCTTTTCAACAGGGCTTCAGGGCTACACCTTC.

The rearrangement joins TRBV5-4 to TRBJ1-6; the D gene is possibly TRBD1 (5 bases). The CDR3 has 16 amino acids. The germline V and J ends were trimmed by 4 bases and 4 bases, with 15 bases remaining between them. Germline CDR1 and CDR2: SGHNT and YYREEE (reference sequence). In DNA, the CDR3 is TGTGCCAGCAGCCAGGCGGCGGGGGAGTATAATTCACCCCTCCACTTT. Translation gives CASSQAAGEYNSPLHF.

CDR3 nucleotide sequence: TGTGCCAGCAGTTACTTGGGACAGGGTGGGGGCTACACCTTC. Its translation is CASSYLGQGGGYTF. The chain is built from TRBV6-5 and TRBJ1-2; 9 nucleotides line up with TRBD1. This CDR3 comprises 14 residues. Unmatched junction bases numbered 5, after V lost 1 base and J lost 8 bases. Per germline, CDR1 MNHEY and CDR2 SVGAGI.

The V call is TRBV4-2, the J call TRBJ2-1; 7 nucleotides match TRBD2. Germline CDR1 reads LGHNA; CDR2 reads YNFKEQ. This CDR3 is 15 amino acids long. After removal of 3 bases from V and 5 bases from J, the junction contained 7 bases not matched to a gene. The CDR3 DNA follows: TGTGCCAGCAGCCAGGACGGACTAGTGGACAATGAGCAGTTCTTC. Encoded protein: CASSQDGLVDNEQFF.

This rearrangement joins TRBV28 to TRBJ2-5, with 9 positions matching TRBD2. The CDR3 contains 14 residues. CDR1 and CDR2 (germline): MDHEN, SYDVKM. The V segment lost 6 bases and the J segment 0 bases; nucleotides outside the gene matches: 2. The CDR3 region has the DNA TGTGCCAGCAGGGCTAGCGGGAACCAAGAGACCCAGTACTTC. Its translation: CASRASGNQETQYF.

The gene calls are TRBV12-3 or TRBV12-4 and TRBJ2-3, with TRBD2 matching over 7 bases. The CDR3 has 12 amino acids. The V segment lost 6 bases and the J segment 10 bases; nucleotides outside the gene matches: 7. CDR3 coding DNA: TGTGCCAGCAGGGTAGCGGGCAATCCGCAGTATTTT. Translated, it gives CASRVAGNPQYF.

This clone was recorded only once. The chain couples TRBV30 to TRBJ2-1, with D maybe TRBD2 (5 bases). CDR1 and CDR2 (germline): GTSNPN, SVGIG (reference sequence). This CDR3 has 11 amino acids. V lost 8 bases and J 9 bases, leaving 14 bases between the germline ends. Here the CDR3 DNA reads TGTGCCACGACGGGCAGCGGTGAGCAGTTCTTC. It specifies CATTGSGEQFF.